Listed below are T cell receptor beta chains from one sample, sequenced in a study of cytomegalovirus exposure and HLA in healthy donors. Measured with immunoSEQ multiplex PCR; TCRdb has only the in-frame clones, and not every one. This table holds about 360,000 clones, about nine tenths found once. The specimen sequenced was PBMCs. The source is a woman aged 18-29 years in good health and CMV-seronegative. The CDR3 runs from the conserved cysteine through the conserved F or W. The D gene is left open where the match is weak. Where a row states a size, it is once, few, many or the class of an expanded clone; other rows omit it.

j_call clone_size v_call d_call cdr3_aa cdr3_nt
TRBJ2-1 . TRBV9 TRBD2 CASSVERASGRHEQFF TGTGCCAGCAGCGTAGAACGGGCTAGCGGGAGACATGAGCAGTTCTTC
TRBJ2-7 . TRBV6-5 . CASTPWQGAHEQYF TGTGCCAGCACCCCGTGGCAGGGTGCCCACGAGCAGTACTTC
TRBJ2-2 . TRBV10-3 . CAISLQQGPGELFF TGTGCCATCAGTTTACAGCAGGGGCCCGGGGAGCTGTTTTTT
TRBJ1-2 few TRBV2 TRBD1 CASSAGQGLYGYTF TGTGCCAGCAGTGCGGGACAGGGGCTCTATGGCTACACCTTC
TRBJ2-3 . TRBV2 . CASSASSGADTQYF TGTGCCAGCAGTGCGAGTTCCGGAGCAGATACGCAGTATTTT
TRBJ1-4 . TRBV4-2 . CASSLATGIREEKLFF TGTGCCAGCAGCCTCGCGACAGGAATAAGGGAAGAAAAACTGTTTTTT
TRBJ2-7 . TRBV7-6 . CASSLGAGFFYEQYF TGTGCCAGCAGCTTAGGGGCAGGGTTTTTCTACGAGCAGTACTTC
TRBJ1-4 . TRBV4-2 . CASGFGTRREKLFF TGTGCCAGCGGCTTCGGGACACGGAGAGAAAAACTGTTTTTT
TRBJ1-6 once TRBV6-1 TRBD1 CASTDRGDNSPLHF TGTGCCAGCACTGACAGGGGGGATAATTCACCCCTCCACTTT
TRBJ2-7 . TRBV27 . CASSIQGTYEQYF TGTGCCAGCAGCATACAGGGAACCTACGAGCAGTACTTC
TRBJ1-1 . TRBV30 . CAWRVAAEAFF TGTGCCTGGAGGGTTGCGGCTGAAGCTTTCTTT
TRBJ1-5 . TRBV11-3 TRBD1 CASSCRDRAVGNQPQHF TGTGCCAGCAGCTGCCGGGACAGGGCCGTTGGCAATCAGCCCCAGCATTTT
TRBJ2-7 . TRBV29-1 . CSVEDPGIPGDEQYF TGCAGCGTTGAAGATCCGGGCATACCAGGGGACGAGCAGTACTTC
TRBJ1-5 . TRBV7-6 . CASSLEPRVYSNQPQHF TGTGCCAGCAGCTTAGAACCCAGGGTTTATAGCAATCAGCCCCAGCATTTT
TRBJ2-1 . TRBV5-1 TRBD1 CASAPEDRGNGEQFF TGCGCCAGCGCCCCAGAGGACAGGGGTAATGGTGAGCAGTTCTTC
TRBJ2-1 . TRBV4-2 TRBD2 CASSQERGGASEQFF TGTGCCAGCAGCCAAGAGCGCGGGGGGGCTTCCGAGCAGTTCTTC
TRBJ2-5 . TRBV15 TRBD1 CATRDRGGETQYF TGTGCCACACGGGACAGAGGAGGAGAGACCCAGTACTTC
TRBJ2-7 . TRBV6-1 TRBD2 CASSEASGALAGGPAYEQYF TGTGCCAGCAGTGAAGCCTCGGGGGCTTTAGCGGGAGGCCCCGCCTACGAGCAGTACTTC
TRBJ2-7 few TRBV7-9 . CASSIRVDEQYF TGTGCCAGCAGCATCAGGGTTGACGAGCAGTACTTC
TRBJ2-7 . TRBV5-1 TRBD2 CASSLRSGGLNEQYF TGCGCCAGCAGCTTGAGGAGCGGGGGTCTCAACGAGCAGTACTTC
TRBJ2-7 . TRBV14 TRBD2 CASSLGGGLYEQYF TGTGCCAGCAGTCTGGGGGGAGGGCTCTACGAGCAGTACTTC
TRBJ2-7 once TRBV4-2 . CASSQVSLPTYEQYF TGTGCCAGCAGCCAAGTGTCACTGCCGACCTACGAGCAGTACTTC
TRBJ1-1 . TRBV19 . CASKTGGGEAFF TGTGCCAGTAAGACGGGAGGGGGTGAAGCTTTCTTT
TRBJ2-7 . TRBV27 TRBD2 CASSLLAGASYEQYF TGTGCCAGCAGTTTATTGGCGGGAGCTTCCTACGAGCAGTACTTC
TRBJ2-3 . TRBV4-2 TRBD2 CASSPLAGRTDTQYF TGTGCCAGCAGCCCCTTAGCGGGGCGCACAGATACGCAGTATTTT
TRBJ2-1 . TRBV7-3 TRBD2 CASSLDPLTSGISEQFF TGTGCCAGCAGCTTAGACCCCCTTACTAGCGGGATTAGTGAGCAGTTCTTC
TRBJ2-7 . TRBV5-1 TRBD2 CASSWGTSGDYEQYF TGCGCCAGCAGCTGGGGGACTAGCGGAGATTACGAGCAGTACTTC
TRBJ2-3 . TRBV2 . CASSDPARTDTQYF TGTGCCAGCAGTGACCCCGCGCGCACAGATACGCAGTATTTT
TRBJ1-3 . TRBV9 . CASSVGAGSGNTIYF TGTGCCAGCAGCGTAGGGGCAGGGTCGGGAAACACCATATATTTT
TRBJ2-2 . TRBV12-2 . CASRLGQANTGELFF TGTGCAAGTCGCTTAGGGCAGGCGAACACCGGGGAGCTGTTTTTT
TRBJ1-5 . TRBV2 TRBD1 CASTEQGNQPQHF TGTGCCAGCACTGAACAGGGGAATCAGCCCCAGCATTTT
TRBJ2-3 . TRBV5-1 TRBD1 CASSLRTGVTDTQYF TGCGCCAGCAGCCTACGGACAGGAGTCACAGATACGCAGTATTTT
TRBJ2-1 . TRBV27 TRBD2 CASRPLAEPYNEQFF TGTGCCAGCCGACCACTAGCGGAGCCCTACAATGAGCAGTTCTTC
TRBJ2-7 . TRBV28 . CASSWGDEQYF TGTGCCAGCAGTTGGGGGGACGAGCAGTACTTC
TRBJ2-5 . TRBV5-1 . CASRSRSAGETQYF TGCGCCAGCAGAAGTAGGAGTGCGGGTGAGACCCAGTACTTC
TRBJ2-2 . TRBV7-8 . CASSLGGHANTGELFF TGTGCCAGCAGCTTAGGGGGACACGCAAACACCGGGGAGCTGTTTTTT
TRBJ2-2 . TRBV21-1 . CASRRPNTGELFF TGTGCCAGTCGCAGGCCGAACACCGGGGAGCTGTTTTTT
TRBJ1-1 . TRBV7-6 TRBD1 CASSPGTVRGTEAFF TGTGCCAGCAGCCCCGGGACAGTTAGGGGCACTGAAGCTTTCTTT
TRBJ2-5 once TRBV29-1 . CSVEDLVRGAQYF TGCAGCGTTGAAGATCTGGTCAGGGGGGCCCAGTACTTC
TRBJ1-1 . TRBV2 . CASRPTFQGPLFF TGTGCCAGCCGGCCCACCTTCCAGGGCCCTCTTTTCTTT
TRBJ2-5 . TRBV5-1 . CASSLAPGFEETQYF TGCGCCAGCAGCTTGGCGCCGGGTTTTGAAGAGACCCAGTACTTC
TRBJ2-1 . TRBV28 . CASSWRGGDSEQFF TGTGCCAGCAGTTGGAGGGGGGGAGACAGTGAGCAGTTCTTC
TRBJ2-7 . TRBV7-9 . CASSPTVAYEQYF TGTGCCAGCAGCCCGACTGTAGCCTACGAGCAGTACTTC
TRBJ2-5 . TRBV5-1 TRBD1 CASSLALGQVGETQYF TGCGCCAGCAGCTTGGCCCTGGGACAGGTGGGAGAGACCCAGTACTTC
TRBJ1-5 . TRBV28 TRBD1 CASSSLPTGGLQPQHF TGTGCCAGCAGTTCCCTTCCAACAGGGGGTTTACAGCCCCAGCATTTT
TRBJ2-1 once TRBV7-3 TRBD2 CASSLRGSPAGWSYNEQFF TGTGCCAGCAGCTTAAGGGGCTCCCCAGCGGGATGGTCCTACAATGAGCAGTTCTTC
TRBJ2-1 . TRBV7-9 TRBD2 CASSSGLADDGNEQFF TGTGCCAGCAGCTCGGGACTAGCGGACGACGGAAATGAGCAGTTCTTC
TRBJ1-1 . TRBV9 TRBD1 CASSSIQGMGTEAFF TGTGCCAGCAGCTCCATACAGGGGATGGGCACTGAAGCTTTCTTT
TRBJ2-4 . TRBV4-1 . CASSQVVSGRGIQYF TGCGCCAGCAGCCAAGTAGTTTCTGGCAGGGGCATTCAGTACTTC
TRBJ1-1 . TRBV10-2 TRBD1 CASSVGTGAAAFF TGCGCCAGCAGCGTGGGGACAGGCGCCGCGGCTTTCTTT
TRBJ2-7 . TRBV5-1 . CASSLHETGSIYEQYF TGCGCCAGCAGCTTGCACGAGACAGGCTCCATCTACGAGCAGTACTTC
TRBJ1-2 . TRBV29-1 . CSVRDTTNYGYTF TGCAGCGTCCGGGACACTACTAACTATGGCTACACCTTC
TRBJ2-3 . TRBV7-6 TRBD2 CASSFKGLAGGSADTQYF TGTGCCAGCAGCTTTAAGGGACTAGCGGGAGGGTCGGCAGATACGCAGTATTTT
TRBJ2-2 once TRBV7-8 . CASSLDRSGQELFF TGTGCCAGCAGCTTAGATAGGTCAGGCCAAGAGCTGTTTTTT
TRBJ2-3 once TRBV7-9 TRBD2 CASSSGTSGTSSTDTQYF TGTGCCAGCAGCTCGGGGACTAGCGGTACCTCTAGCACAGATACGCAGTATTTT